This TCR beta chain was profiled in a study of shared clonotypes between healthy human individuals. Whole-study findings and limits: Exclusively blood specimens were collected; tissue repertoires likely differ.

In the sorted-subset replicate PCRs, 150 to 250 ng DNA, 29,000 or so T cell genomes, was used. Assay used: immunoSEQ multiplex PCR; TCRdb lists only in-frame clones, some missing. Of about 590,000 clones listed, nearly 97% are singletons. Comment on this clone: What it binds is not known.

The naive CD8 subset, CD45RO-negative cells positively selected for CCR7, excluded terminally differentiated effector memory CD45RA+ cells. The germline CDR1 and CDR2 sequences are MDHEN and SYDVKM. V was pared by 8 bases and J by 5 bases, with 21 bases between. CDR3 length: 15 amino acids. The receptor comes from a woman aged 25 to 45 in good health. The specimen was naive CD8+ T cells sorted from blood. The rearrangement uses TRBV28 and TRBJ1-1; weak D call: TRBD1 (5 bases). The DNA for the CDR3 is TGTGCCAGCGATTCCCGGGACTCTAGGGGTACTGAAGCTTTCTTT. Translation gives CASDSRDSRGTEAFF.